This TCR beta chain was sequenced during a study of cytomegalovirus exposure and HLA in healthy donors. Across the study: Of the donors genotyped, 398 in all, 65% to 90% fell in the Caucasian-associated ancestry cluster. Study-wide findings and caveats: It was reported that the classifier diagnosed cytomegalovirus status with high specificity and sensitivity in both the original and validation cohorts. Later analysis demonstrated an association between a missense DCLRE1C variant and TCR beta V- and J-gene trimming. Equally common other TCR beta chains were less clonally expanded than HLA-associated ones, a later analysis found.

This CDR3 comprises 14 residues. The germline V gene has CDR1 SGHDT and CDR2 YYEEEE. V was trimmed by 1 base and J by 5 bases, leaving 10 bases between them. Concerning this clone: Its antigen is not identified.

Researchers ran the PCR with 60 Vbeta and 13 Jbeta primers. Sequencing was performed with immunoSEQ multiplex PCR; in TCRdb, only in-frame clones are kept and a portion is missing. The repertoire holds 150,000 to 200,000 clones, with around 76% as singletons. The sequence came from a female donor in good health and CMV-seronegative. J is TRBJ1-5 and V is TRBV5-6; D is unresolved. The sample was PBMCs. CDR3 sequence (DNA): TGTGCCAGCAGCTTGAGACAATTTGATCAGCCCCAGCATTTT. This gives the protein CASSLRQFDQPQHF.